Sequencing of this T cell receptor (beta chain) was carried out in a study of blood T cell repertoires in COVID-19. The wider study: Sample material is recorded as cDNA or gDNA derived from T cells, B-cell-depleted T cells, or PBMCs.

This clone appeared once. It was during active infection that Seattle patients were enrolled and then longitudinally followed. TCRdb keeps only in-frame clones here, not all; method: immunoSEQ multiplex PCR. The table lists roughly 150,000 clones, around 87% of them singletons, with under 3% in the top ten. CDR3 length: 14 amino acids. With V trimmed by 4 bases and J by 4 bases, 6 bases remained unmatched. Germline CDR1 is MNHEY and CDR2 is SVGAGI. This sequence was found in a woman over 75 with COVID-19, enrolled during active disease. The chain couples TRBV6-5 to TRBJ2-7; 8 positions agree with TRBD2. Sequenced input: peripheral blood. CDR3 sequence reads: CASSSGTSQYEQYF. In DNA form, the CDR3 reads TGTGCCAGCAGTTCCGGGACTAGTCAATACGAGCAGTACTTC.